This T cell receptor beta chain was identified during a study of PD-1 blockade in classical Hodgkin lymphoma. For the study at large: It was nivolumab at 3 mg/kg, given intravenously every 2 weeks, that patients received.

Generated by immunoSEQ multiplex PCR, the TCRdb table keeps only in-frame clones and is missing some. The sample holds roughly 140,000 clones, 78% seen once. The study, taken as a whole, reports: Those starting nivolumab under 1 year post-ASCT were excluded. Possible causes of repertoire differences, disease activity or prior therapy, remain undefined.

CDR3 length: 18 residues. Looked up from germline, CDR1 is KGHSH and CDR2 is LQKENI. The ends lost 2 bases at V and 0 bases at J; junction bases unmatched: 12. All trial patients relapsed after autologous stem cell transplantation. Patients' outcomes at their best amounted to complete response, partial response or progressive disease. This clone was observed many times. Antigen unknown. Sequences were derived from peripheral blood mononuclear cells (PBMCs), sampled before the second cycle of nivolumab. The sequence came from a human donor with classical Hodgkin lymphoma. The chain links TRBV18 to TRBJ1-1; 7 bases map to TRBD1. The CDR3 nucleotides read TGTGCCAGCTCACCAAAGGGGGCGCCCAGGAATATGAACACTGAAGCTTTCTTT. Its protein is CASSPKGAPRNMNTEAFF.